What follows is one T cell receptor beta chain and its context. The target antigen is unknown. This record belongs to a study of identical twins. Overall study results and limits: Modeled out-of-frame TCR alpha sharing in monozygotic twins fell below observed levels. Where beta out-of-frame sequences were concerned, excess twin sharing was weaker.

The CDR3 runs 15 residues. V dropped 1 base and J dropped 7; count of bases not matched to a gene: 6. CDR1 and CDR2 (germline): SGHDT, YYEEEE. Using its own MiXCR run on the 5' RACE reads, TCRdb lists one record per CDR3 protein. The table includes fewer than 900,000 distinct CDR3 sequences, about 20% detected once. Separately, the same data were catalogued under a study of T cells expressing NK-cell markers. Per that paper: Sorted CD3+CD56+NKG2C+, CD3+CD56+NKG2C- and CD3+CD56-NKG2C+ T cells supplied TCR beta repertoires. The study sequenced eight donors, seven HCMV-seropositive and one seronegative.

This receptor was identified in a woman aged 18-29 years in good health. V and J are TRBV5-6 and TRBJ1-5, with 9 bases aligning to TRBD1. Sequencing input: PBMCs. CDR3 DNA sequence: TGTGCCAGCAGCTTGACCGGGACAGGGATCCAGCCCCAGCATTTT. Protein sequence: CASSLTGTGIQPQHF.